Listed below are T cell receptor beta chains from one sample, sequenced in a study of Graves' ophthalmopathy and Graves' hyperthyroidism. TCRdb re-derived calls from the multiplex PCR reads in MiXCR, one entry per CDR3 protein. The sample consists of roughly 410,000 distinct CDR3 sequences, just over 15% of them appearing once. The sequenced sample consisted of peripheral blood. These receptors all stem from a woman under 30 with stable Graves' hyperthyroidism. Both conserved end residues are part of each CDR3. A D gene is named only where the DNA matches it firmly. The size entry is marked missing in some rows and otherwise reads once, few, many or a size class.

J gene,D gene,V gene,clone size,CDR3 DNA,CDR3 protein
TRBJ2-7,NA,TRBV12-3/TRBV12-4,NA,TGTGCCAGCAGTTCGGGGATAAGGGACGAGCAGTACTTC,CASSSGIRDEQYF
TRBJ1-5,TRBD1,TRBV20-1,many,TGCAGTGCCCAATCGCCCCTTGGCAGGGGGCATCAGCCCCAGCATTTT,CSAQSPLGRGHQPQHF
TRBJ1-6,TRBD1,TRBV20-1,many,TGCAGTGCCCTAACAGACAGGGATTATAATTCACCCCTCCACTTT,CSALTDRDYNSPLHF
TRBJ2-2,NA,TRBV11-1,many,TGTGCCAGCAGCTTCGATCTGGACGGCACGAACACCGGGGAGCTGTTTTTT,CASSFDLDGTNTGELFF
TRBJ1-5,NA,TRBV27,many,TGTGCCAGCAGTTGGGGGGCGCGCAATCAGCCCCAGCATTTT,CASSWGARNQPQHF
TRBJ2-7,NA,TRBV6-2/TRBV6-3,many,TGTGCCAGCGGGACCATCGCCTCCTACGAGCAGTACTTC,CASGTIASYEQYF
TRBJ2-3,TRBD2,TRBV19,many,TGTGCCAGTGCCCTAGCGGGGGGTCGGACAGATACGCAGTATTTT,CASALAGGRTDTQYF
TRBJ1-1,NA,TRBV7-2,few,TGTGCCAGCAGCCTCGGGGGCGCGGGACCCACTGAAGCTTTCTTT,CASSLGGAGPTEAFF
TRBJ2-5,NA,TRBV6-5,many,TGTGCCAGCAGTTACTCGACAGGAGGGCAAGAGACCCAGTACTTC,CASSYSTGGQETQYF
TRBJ2-7,NA,TRBV6-2/TRBV6-3,many,TGTGCCAGCAGCCGAGGGGCTACCTACGAGCAGTACTTC,CASSRGATYEQYF
TRBJ2-7,TRBD2,TRBV29-1,NA,TGCAGCGCCATCAACCGGGACTATAGGCACTACGAGCAGTACTTC,CSAINRDYRHYEQYF
TRBJ1-1,NA,TRBV3-1,many,TGTGCCAGCAGCCAATGGCGGAGTAGGACTGAAGCTTTCTTT,CASSQWRSRTEAFF
TRBJ2-6,NA,TRBV6-1,many,TGTGCCAGCGCGTCTGGGGCCAACGTCCTGACTTTC,CASASGANVLTF
TRBJ2-4,NA,TRBV15,many,TGTGCCACCAGTCAGCAGCCGAACAAAAACATTCAGTACTTC,CATSQQPNKNIQYF
TRBJ2-5,TRBD2,TRBV9,few,TGTGCCAGCAGCCAATTAGGACTAGCGGGGGGGACCCACCAAGAGACCCAGTACTTC,CASSQLGLAGGTHQETQYF
TRBJ1-3,TRBD1,TRBV11-1,NA,TGTGCCAGCAGCTTAGGGTGGCAGGGGGCTGGAAACACCATATATTTT,CASSLGWQGAGNTIYF
TRBJ2-7,NA,TRBV11-2,many,TGTGCCAGCAGCTTTTCCCCTAACTACGAGCAGTACTTC,CASSFSPNYEQYF
TRBJ1-2,NA,TRBV27,many,TGTGCCAGCAGTCCGTTGGTGACTAACTATGGCTACACCTTC,CASSPLVTNYGYTF
TRBJ1-2,NA,TRBV20-1,NA,TGCAGTGCTCCAGGGATAAACTATGGCTACACCTTC,CSAPGINYGYTF
TRBJ2-5,NA,TRBV12-3/TRBV12-4,many,TGTGCCAGCAGTTCAAGGGACTCGAAAGAGACCCAGTACTTC,CASSSRDSKETQYF
TRBJ2-7,TRBD1,TRBV6-1,NA,TGTGCCAGCACCACAGACAGGGTACGCTACGAGCAGTACTTC,CASTTDRVRYEQYF
TRBJ2-7,NA,TRBV5-1,many,NA,CASSLVGQGADF
TRBJ1-1,NA,TRBV6-1,once,TGTGCCAGCAGTGAAAGGACCCACAGAAACACTGAAGCTTTCTTT,CASSERTHRNTEAFF